A single sample is the source of the 10 T cell receptor beta chains below, sequenced in a study of blood T cell repertoires in COVID-19. Repertoires were generated with immunoSEQ multiplex PCR, while TCRdb's copy carries only in-frame clones and drops some. The profile shows around 50,000 clones, 70% to 90% of them singletons. The sequenced material came from peripheral blood. These receptors originate from a human donor in a cohort sampled during active COVID-19.

J is TRBJ1-1 and V is TRBV4-3, with D hard to call. Per the germline V gene, CDR1 is LGHNA and CDR2 is YSLEER. The CDR3 runs 15 residues. Trimming stripped 0 bases from V and 9 bases from J, with 17 bases between. The CDR3 region has the DNA TGCGCCAGCAGCCAAGATTGGTCGGTGCTAGCTCAAGCTTTCTTT. It translates to CASSQDWSVLAQAFF.

The genes are TRBV3-1 (or the pseudogene TRBV3-2) and TRBJ2-7; 10 positions match TRBD2. Germline V lookup: CDR1 LGHDT, CDR2 YNNKEL (reference sequence). The CDR3 has 17 residues. Losses at the gene ends were 4 bases for V and 5 bases for J; bases not matched to a gene: 14. CDR3 bases: TGTGCCAGCAGCCCCCTCCTTCTAGCGGGGGCTCGGAACGAGCAGTACTTC. Amino acids: CASSPLLLAGARNEQYF.

The rearrangement joins TRBV4-1 to TRBJ1-1; TRBD1 matches at 8 bases. Trimming at V came to 4 bases and at J to 3 bases, leaving 4 bases not matched to a gene. Germline CDR1 is MGHRA and CDR2 is YSYEKL. The CDR3 length is 14 residues. CDR3 DNA: TGCGCCAGCAGCCTCAGGGGGCTGGACACTGAAGCTTTCTTT. Residues: CASSLRGLDTEAFF.

The chain carries TRBV6-6 and TRBJ1-5; TRBD1 aligns across 9 bases. The germline V gene has CDR1 MNHNY and CDR2 SVGAGI (reference sequence). The J segment lost 5 bases and the V segment lost 7 bases, leaving 12 bases of the junction unmatched. The CDR3 runs to 16 residues. DNA for the CDR3: TGTGCCAGCAAGAATGGGCCGGGACAGGGAGATCAGCCCCAGCATTTT. Residues: CASKNGPGQGDQPQHF.

J is TRBJ1-2 and V is TRBV13; 8 nucleotides align to TRBD1. J gave up 14 bases and V 5 bases, and 13 bases lay outside the gene matches. CDR1 is PRHDT, CDR2 FYEKMQ, per germline (reference sequence). The CDR3 has 13 residues. The DNA of the CDR3 is TGTGCCAGCAGCCCGGCACTCCTCGGGGACAGGACCTTC. It specifies CASSPALLGDRTF.

The chain is built from TRBV19 and TRBJ2-1; 10 positions agree with TRBD2. CDR3 length equals 14 residues. Per the germline V gene, CDR1 is LNHDA and CDR2 is SQIVND (reference sequence). The V segment lost 4 bases and the J segment 6 bases; nucleotides outside the gene matches: 3. Written as DNA, the CDR3 is TGTGCCAGTAGTAAAAGGACTAGCGGCAATGAGCAGTTCTTC. Translating gives CASSKRTSGNEQFF.

The chain is built from TRBV12-3 or TRBV12-4 and TRBJ1-1, with D tentatively TRBD1 (6 bases). This CDR3 has 12 residues. Trimming shortened V by 3 bases and J by 7 bases, and 9 bases separated the two germline ends. DNA for the CDR3: TGTGCCAGCAGTTTTGGACAGCTTGAAGCTTTCTTT. It codes for CASSFGQLEAFF.

Only one count was recorded for this clone. This rearrangement joins TRBV18 to TRBJ2-7; 11 bases are shared with TRBD2. CDR3 size: 15 residues. CDR1 KGHSH and CDR2 LQKENI come from the germline V gene. Germline trimming cut 3 bases from V and 3 bases from J; bases unmatched to any gene: 4. In DNA, the CDR3 is TGTGCCAGCTCACCTAGCGGGAGGGCTAGCTACGAGCAGTACTTC. This sequence encodes CASSPSGRASYEQYF.

The chain couples TRBV5-1 to TRBJ1-5; the D gene is possibly TRBD1 (5 bases). In germline, CDR1 is SGHRS, CDR2 YFSETQ. This CDR3 spans 14 amino acids. The V end was cut by 5 bases, the J end by 3 bases, with 12 bases between. DNA of the CDR3: TGCGCCAGCAGTCTGGGGGGGGACAATCAGCCCCAGCATTTT. Translated: CASSLGGDNQPQHF.

The chain uses TRBV29-1 and TRBJ2-1, with D perhaps TRBD1 (6 bases). V dropped 6 bases and J dropped 0 bases, with 12 bases sitting between them. CDR1 is SQVTM and CDR2 is ANQGSEA in the germline V gene. The CDR3 is 14 amino acids. The DNA of the CDR3 is TGCAGCGTACCTCTGACAGGCTCCTACAATGAGCAGTTCTTC. It specifies CSVPLTGSYNEQFF.